The sample holds many counts of the clone carrying this TCR beta chain. Germline lookup yields CDR1 SEHNR and CDR2 FQNEAQ (reference sequence). Deletions cut 2 bases from V and 1 base from J, with 14 bases between. This CDR3 has 16 amino acids. Every cDNA TCR molecule received its own unique molecular identifier. TCRdb reprocessed the 5' RACE reads via MiXCR and lists one record per CDR3 protein. This sample has tens of thousands of distinct CDR3 sequences; around 5.8% occur once, and the top ten carry about a third. These data come from a study of spatial heterogeneity in lung cancer. Study background: Each unique TCR and UMI combination was seen more than ten times on average in raw reads.

Specified time point: sample taken at primary tumor resection. The donors, 70 to 80 patients with untreated early-stage non-small cell lung cancer, provided the samples. Without sorting, whole RNA was sequenced from tumor, nontumor lung or frozen PBMC. Sequencing used PBMCs, obtained at surgery. This rearrangement joins TRBV7-9 to TRBJ2-5; weak D call: TRBD2 (6 bases). This receptor was identified in a male donor with early-stage non-small cell lung cancer. The CDR3 DNA follows: TGTGCCAGCAGCTTAAGGAGTAGGGAGGCCCAAGAGACCCAGTACTTC. Translating gives CASSLRSREAQETQYF.